What follows are 2 T cell receptor beta chains derived from one specimen sequenced in a study of neoadjuvant nivolumab and ipilimumab in lung cancer. Measured with immunoSEQ multiplex PCR; TCRdb has only the in-frame clones, and not every one. The data show 10,000 to 15,000 clones, under 70% seen once. Sequenced here: peripheral blood, sampled after neoadjuvant nivolumab, alone or with ipilimumab, at or shortly before surgery. The source is an adult with non-small cell lung cancer.

The chain recombines TRBV18 with TRBJ1-2, with no clear D. CDR1 is KGHSH, CDR2 LQKENI, per germline. V was pared by 3 bases and J by 0 bases, with 5 bases between. The CDR3 runs 13 residues. Written as DNA, the CDR3 is TGTGCCAGCTCACCTGGAGCTAACTATGGCTACACCTTC. Translating gives CASSPGANYGYTF.

This clone was recorded a few times. The chain employs TRBV7-8 and TRBJ2-1; TRBD2 is a possible D gene (6 bases). The CDR3 has 15 amino acids. The germline V gene has CDR1 SGHVS and CDR2 FQNEAQ. The V gene lost 1 base and the J gene lost 1 base, with 8 bases spanning the gap. For the CDR3, the DNA is TGTGCCAGCAGCTTAGACGGGAGTTCCTACAATGAGCAGTTCTTC. Translation gives CASSLDGSSYNEQFF.